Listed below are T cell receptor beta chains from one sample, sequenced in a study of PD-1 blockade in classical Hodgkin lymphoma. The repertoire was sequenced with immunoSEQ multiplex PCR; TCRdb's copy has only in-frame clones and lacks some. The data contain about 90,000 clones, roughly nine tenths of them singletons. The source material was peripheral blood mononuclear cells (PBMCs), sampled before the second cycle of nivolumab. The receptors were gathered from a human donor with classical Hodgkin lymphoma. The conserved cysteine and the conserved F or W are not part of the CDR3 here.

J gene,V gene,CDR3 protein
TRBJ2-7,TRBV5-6,ASSFGTAFSYEQY
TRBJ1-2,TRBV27,ASSVTRPDRNYT
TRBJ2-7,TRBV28,ASSLGREGSYEQY
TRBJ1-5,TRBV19,ASSLYPGFEQPQH
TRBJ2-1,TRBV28,ASSFQGALSNEQF
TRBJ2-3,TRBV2,ASSEVRLAGEGTQY
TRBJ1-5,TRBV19,ASIPDGYSNQPQH
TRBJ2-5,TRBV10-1,ASSRARGQGTRSGEETQY
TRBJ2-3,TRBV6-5,ASSWTSGRFTDTQY
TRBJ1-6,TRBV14,ASSQGRRWALH
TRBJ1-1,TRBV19,ASSIGTGLRAEAF
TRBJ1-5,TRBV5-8,ASSWGGENQPQH
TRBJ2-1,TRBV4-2,ASSQDVAGLAMGDEQF
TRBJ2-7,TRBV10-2,ASSSGGPSYEQY
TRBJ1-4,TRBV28,ASSPRQGFGEKLF
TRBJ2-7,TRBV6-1,ASSEYGGDYEQY
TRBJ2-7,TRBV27,ASTQGQGASGQYEQY
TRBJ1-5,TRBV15,ATSSEGQPILQPQH
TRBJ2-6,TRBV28,ASSLAFSGANVLT
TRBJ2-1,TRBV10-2,ATSRQGAENEQF
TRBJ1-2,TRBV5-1,ASSYDRGYGYT
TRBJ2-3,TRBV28,ASSPQTSGTTDTQY
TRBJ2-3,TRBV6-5,ASSYNHAMAGPQY
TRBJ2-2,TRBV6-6,ASLRGAEELF
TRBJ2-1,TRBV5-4,ASSIGGGLNNEQF
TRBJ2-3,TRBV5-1,ASSFKGLAGVRVDTQY
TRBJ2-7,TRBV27,ASSTQIAGGHYEQY
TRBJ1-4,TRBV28,ASSLYPTSKGTREANEKLF
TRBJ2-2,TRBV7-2,ASSSPRGELF
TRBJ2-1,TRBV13,ASSFPSGGYYNEQF